The text below deals with one T cell receptor (beta chain). Its specificity is not known. The sample originates from a study of T cell responses to AZD1222 COVID-19 vaccine. General study points: Vaccine-associated CD4 TCRs ranged over spike, dominating at 160-218 and 743-854. Spike-specific TCR breadth and depth rose after two AZD1222 doses.

V dropped 5 bases and J dropped 3 bases, with 13 bases sitting between them. The length of the CDR3 is 15 residues. Germline lookup yields CDR1 LNHDA and CDR2 SQIVND (reference sequence). Method: immunoSEQ multiplex PCR; TCRdb's copy keeps in-frame clones and lacks some. The table records about 120,000 clones, 80% to 90% of them present only once. The clonotype originates from an adult in good health. The material was peripheral blood, obtained on day 0 of MenACWY control vaccination. V and J are TRBV19 and TRBJ2-2; D is uncertain. The CDR3 sequence is CASSESLQYTGELFF. DNA of the CDR3: TGTGCCAGTAGTGAAAGTCTACAATACACCGGGGAGCTGTTTTTT.